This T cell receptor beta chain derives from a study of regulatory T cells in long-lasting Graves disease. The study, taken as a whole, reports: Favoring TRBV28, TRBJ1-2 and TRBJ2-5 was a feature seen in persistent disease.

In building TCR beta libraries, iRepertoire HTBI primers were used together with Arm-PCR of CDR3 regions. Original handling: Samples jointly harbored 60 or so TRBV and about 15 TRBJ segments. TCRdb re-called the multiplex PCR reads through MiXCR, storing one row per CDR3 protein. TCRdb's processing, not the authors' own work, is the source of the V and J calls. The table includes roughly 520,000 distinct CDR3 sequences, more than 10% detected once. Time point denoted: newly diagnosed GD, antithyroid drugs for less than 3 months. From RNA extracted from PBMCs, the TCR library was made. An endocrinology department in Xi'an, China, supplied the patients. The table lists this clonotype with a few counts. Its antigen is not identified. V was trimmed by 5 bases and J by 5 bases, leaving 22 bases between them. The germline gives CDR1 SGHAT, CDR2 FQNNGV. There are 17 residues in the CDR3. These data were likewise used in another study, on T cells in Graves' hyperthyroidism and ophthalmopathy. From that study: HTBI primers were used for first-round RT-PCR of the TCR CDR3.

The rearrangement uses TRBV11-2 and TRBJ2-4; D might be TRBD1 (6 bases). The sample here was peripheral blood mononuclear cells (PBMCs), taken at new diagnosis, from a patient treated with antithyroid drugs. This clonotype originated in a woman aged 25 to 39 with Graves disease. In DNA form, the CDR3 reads TGTGCCAGCAGCCCCAGTGGCAGGCCAGGGGCCGAAAACATTCAGTACTTC. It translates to CASSPSGRPGAENIQYF.